This TCR beta chain emerged from a study of blood T cell repertoires in COVID-19. Study-wide background: Collection of acute and convalescent COVID-19 samples took place in the United States, Italy and Spain. PBMCs, B-cell-depleted T cells, or T cells were the source of the cDNA or gDNA that made up the material.

As handled by the study authors: Amplification with reference gene primers provided the estimates of nucleated cell counts. Method: immunoSEQ multiplex PCR; TCRdb's copy keeps in-frame clones and lacks some. V and J calls and clone size follow that table, whereas D and trimming were derived from the DNA. The table lists approximately 180,000 clones, about 85% of them singletons. The J segment lost 2 bases and the V segment lost 5 bases, leaving 8 bases of the junction unmatched. This CDR3 region has 16 residues. CDR1 is WSHSY and CDR2 is SAAADI in the germline V gene. The genes are TRBV10-2 and TRBJ1-5; 8 nucleotides agree with TRBD1. The clonotype originates from a woman aged 80 or over with acute or convalescent COVID-19. Source material: peripheral blood. The CDR3 nucleotides are TGCGCCAGCAGTAACCAACAGGGGGTTCGCAATCAGCCCCAGCATTTT. Its protein product is CASSNQQGVRNQPQHF.